This TCR beta chain comes out of a study of cytomegalovirus exposure and HLA in healthy donors. About the study: A previous analysis identified about 110 million unique TCR beta sequences derived from around 180 million T cells. General observations from the study: Accurate HLA-A and HLA-B prediction from TCR beta sequences was reported for most subjects. One variant, a missense change in DCLRE1C, was linked in a later analysis to TCR beta V- and J-gene trimming.

The PCR had 60 Vbeta and 13 Jbeta primers. TCRdb's table, derived via immunoSEQ multiplex PCR, lists solely in-frame clones and lacks some. This sample's clone table lists about 38,000 clones. When sampled, the donors appeared nominally healthy, though they likely had unrecorded immune exposures. Concerning this clone itself: What it recognizes is unknown.

Sequencing was carried out using PBMCs. This TCR was sampled from a middle-aged man in good health and CMV-seropositive.

CDR3: CASSSSGQTYNEQFF. CDR3 sequence (DNA): TGTGCCAGCAGCTCTAGCGGCCAGACCTACAATGAGCAGTTCTTC. The chain is built from TRBV7-2 and TRBJ2-1, with 7 positions matching TRBD2. Germline CDR1 and CDR2: SGHTA and FQGNSA. Unmatched junction bases numbered 5, after V lost 4 bases and J lost 2 bases. The length of the CDR3 is 15 residues.